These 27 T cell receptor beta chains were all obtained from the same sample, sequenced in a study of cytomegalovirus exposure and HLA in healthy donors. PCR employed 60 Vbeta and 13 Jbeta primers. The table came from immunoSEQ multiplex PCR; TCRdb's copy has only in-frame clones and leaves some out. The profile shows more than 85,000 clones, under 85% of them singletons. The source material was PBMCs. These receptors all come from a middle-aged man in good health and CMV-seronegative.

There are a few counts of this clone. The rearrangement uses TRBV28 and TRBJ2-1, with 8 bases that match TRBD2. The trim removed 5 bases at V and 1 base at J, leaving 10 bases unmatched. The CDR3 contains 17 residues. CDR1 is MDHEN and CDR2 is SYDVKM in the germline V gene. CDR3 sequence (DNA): TGTGCCAGCAGTCCGTCTTTAGCGGGGCCTTCCTACAATGAGCAGTTCTTC. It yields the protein CASSPSLAGPSYNEQFF.

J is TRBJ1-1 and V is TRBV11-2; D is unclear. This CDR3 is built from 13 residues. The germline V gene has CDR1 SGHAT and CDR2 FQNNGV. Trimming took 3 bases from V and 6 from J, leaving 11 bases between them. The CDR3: CASSFRGGSEAFF. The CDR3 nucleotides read TGTGCCAGCAGCTTCCGGGGAGGATCTGAAGCTTTCTTT.

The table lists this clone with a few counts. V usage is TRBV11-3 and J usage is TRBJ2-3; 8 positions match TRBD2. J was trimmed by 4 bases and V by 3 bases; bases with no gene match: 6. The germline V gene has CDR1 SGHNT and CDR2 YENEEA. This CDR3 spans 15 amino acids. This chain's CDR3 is CASSLSGSGPDTQYF. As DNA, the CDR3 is TGTGCCAGCAGCTTGAGCGGGAGTGGGCCAGATACGCAGTATTTT.

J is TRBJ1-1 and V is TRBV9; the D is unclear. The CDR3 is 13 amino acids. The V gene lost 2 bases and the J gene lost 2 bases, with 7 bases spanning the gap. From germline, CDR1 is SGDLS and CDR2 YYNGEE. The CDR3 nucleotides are TGTGCCAGCAGCGTCGGAGCCAACACTGAAGCTTTCTTT. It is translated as CASSVGANTEAFF. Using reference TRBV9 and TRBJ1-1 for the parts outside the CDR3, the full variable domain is DSGVTQTPKHLITATGQRVTLRCSPRSGDLSVYWYQQSLDQGLQFLIQYYNGEERAKGNILERFSAQQFPDLHSELNLSSLELGDSALYFCASSVGANTEAFFGQGTRLTVV.

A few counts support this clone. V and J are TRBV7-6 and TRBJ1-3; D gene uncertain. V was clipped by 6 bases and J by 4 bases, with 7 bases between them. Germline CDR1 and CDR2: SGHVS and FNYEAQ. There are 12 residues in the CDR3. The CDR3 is CASSSTGNTIYF. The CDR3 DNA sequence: TGTGCCAGCAGTTCGACAGGAAACACCATATATTTT.

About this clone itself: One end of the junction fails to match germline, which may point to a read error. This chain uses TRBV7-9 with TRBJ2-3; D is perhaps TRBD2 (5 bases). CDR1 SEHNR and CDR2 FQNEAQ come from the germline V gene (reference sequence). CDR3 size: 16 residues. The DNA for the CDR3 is TGTTCCAGCAGCCCACAAAGAGGGCCCAGCACAGATACGCAGTATTTT. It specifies CSSSPQRGPSTDTQYF.

CDR3: CASLGTRETQYF. CDR3 DNA: TGTGCCAGCCTGGGGACTCGAGAGACCCAGTACTTC. V and J are TRBV6-5 and TRBJ2-5; possibly TRBD2 for D (6 bases). Germline V gene lookup returns CDR1 MNHEY and CDR2 SVGAGI. There are 12 residues in the CDR3. V lost 8 bases and J 4 bases, leaving 11 bases between the germline ends.

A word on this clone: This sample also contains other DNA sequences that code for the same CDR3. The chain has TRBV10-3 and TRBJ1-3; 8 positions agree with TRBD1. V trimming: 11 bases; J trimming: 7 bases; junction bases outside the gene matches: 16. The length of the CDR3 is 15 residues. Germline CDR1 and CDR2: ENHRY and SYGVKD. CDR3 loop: CAVNPDRVGQNTIYF. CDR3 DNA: TGTGCCGTAAATCCGGACAGGGTCGGTCAGAACACCATATATTTT.

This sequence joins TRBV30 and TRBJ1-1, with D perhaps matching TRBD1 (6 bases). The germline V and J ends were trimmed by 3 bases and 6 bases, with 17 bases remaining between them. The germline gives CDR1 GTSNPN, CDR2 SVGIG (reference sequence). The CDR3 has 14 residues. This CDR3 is CAWSQQGYLSEAFF. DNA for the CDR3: TGTGCCTGGAGCCAACAGGGTTATCTGTCTGAAGCTTTCTTT.

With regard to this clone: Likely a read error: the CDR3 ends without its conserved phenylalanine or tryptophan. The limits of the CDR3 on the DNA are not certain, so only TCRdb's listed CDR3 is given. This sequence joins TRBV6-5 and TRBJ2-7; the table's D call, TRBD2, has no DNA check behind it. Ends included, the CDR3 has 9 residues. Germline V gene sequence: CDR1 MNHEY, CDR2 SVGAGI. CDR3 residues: CASITSGLG.

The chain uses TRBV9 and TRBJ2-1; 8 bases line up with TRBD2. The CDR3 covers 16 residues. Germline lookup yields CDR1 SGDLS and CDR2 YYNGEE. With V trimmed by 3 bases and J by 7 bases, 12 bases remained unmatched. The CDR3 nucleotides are TGTGCCAGCAGCGCTGACGGGGGGGGAGGGGGGAATGAGCAGTTCTTC. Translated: CASSADGGGGGNEQFF.

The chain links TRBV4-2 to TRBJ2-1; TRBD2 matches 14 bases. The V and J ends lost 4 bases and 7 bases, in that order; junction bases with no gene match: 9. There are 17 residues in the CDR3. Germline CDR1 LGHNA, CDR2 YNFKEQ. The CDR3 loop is CASSRETSGGVMNEQFF. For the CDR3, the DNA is TGTGCCAGCAGCCGAGAGACTAGCGGGGGGGTAATGAATGAGCAGTTCTTC.

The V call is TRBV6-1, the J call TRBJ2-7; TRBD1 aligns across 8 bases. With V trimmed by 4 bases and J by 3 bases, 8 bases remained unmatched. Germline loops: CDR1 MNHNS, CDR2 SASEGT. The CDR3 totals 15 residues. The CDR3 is CASSVTGTGSYEQYF. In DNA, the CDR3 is TGTGCCAGCAGTGTAACCGGGACAGGAAGCTACGAGCAGTACTTC.

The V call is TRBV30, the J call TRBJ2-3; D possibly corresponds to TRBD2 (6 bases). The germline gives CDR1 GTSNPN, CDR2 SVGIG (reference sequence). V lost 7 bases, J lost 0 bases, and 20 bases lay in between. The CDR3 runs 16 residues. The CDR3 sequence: CASTHLASTSTDTQYF. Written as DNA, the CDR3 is TGTGCCTCCACCCACCTAGCGTCGACTAGCACAGATACGCAGTATTTT. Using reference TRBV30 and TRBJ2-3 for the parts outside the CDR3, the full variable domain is SQTIHQWPATLVQPVGSPLSLECTVEGTSNPNLYWYRQAAGRGLQLLFYSVGIGQISSEVPQNLSASRPQDRQFILSSKKLLLSDSGFYLCASTHLASTSTDTQYFGPGTRLTVL.

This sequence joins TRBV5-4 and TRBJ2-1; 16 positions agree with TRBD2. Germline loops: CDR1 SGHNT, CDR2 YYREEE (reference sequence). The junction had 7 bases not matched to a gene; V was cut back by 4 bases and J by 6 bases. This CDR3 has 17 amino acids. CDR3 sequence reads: CASSPGLAGGPLNEQFF. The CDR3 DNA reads TGTGCCAGCAGCCCGGGACTAGCGGGGGGGCCACTCAATGAGCAGTTCTTC.

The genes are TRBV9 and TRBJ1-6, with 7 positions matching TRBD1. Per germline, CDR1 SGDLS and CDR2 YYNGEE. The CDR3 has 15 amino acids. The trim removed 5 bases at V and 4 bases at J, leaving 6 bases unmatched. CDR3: CASSPRDSYNSPLHF. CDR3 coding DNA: TGTGCCAGCAGTCCCCGGGACAGTTATAATTCACCCCTCCACTTT.

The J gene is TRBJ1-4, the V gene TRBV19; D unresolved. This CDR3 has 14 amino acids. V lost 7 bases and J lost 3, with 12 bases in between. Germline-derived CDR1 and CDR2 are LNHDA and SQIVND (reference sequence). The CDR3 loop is CASTRSGANEKLFF. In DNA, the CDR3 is TGTGCCAGTACACGGTCCGGGGCTAATGAAAAACTGTTTTTT.

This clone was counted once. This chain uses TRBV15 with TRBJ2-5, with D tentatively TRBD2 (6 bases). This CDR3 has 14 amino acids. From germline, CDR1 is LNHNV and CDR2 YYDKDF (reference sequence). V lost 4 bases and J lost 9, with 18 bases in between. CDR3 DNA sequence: TGTGCCACCAGCAACTCCGGAGAGTGGGAGGCCCAGTACTTC. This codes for CATSNSGEWEAQYF.

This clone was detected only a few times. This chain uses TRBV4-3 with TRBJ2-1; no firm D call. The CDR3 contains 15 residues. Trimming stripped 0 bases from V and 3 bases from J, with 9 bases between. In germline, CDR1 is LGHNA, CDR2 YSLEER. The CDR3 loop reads CASSQERQLYNEQFF. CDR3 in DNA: TGCGCCAGCAGCCAAGAGAGGCAGCTCTACAATGAGCAGTTCTTC.

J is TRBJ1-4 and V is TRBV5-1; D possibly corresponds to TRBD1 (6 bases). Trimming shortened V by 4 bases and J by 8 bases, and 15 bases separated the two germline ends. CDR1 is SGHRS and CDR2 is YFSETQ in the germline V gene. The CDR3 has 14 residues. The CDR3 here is CASSPTGGREKLFF. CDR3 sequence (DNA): TGCGCCAGCAGCCCCACGGGGGGCCGAGAAAAACTGTTTTTT.

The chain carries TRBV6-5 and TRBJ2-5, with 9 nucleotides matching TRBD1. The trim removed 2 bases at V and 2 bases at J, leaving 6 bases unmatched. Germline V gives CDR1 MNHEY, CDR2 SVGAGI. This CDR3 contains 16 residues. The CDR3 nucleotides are TGTGCCAGCAGTTACGGGACAGGGACTCTGCAAGAGACCCAGTACTTC. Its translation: CASSYGTGTLQETQYF.

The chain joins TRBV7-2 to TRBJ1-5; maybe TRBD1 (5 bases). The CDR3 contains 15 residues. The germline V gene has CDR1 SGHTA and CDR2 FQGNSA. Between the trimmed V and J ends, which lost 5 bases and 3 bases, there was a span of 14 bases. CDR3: CASSLSGGSNQPQHF. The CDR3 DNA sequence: TGTGCCAGCAGCCTCAGCGGGGGTTCCAATCAGCCCCAGCATTTT. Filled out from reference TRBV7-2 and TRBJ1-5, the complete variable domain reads GAGVSQSPSNKVTEKGKDVELRCDPISGHTALYWYRQSLGQGLEFLIYFQGNSAPDKSGLPSDRFSAERTGGSVSTLTIQRTQQEDSAVYLCASSLSGGSNQPQHFGDGTRLSIL.

The CDR3 sequence is CAISSTGGGEQFF. CDR3 DNA sequence: TGTGCCATCAGTTCGACAGGCGGTGGTGAGCAGTTCTTC. The chain carries TRBV10-3 and TRBJ2-1; a weak D match, TRBD1 (6 bases). The CDR3 has 13 residues. V dropped 5 bases and J dropped 9 bases, with 14 bases sitting between them. Germline V lookup: CDR1 ENHRY, CDR2 SYGVKD.

CDR3 amino acids: CASSHLDRGRRAFF. CDR3 DNA sequence: TGCGCCAGCAGCCACCTCGACAGGGGGCGCCGAGCTTTCTTT. This sequence joins TRBV4-3 and TRBJ1-1; 10 bases align to TRBD1. V was clipped by 3 bases and J by 10 bases; unmatched bases: 8. Germline lookup yields CDR1 LGHNA and CDR2 YSLEER. The CDR3 loop spans 14 amino acids.

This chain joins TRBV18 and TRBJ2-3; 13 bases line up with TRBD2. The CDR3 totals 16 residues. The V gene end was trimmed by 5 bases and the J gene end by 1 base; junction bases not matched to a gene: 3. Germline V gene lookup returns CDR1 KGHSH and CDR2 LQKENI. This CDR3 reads CASSAGTSGGTDTQYF. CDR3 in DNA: TGTGCCAGCTCAGCCGGGACTAGCGGGGGCACAGATACGCAGTATTTT.

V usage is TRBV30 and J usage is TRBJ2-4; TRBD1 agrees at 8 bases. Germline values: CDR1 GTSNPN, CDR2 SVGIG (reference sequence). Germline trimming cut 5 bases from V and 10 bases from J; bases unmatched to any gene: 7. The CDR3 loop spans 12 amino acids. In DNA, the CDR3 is TGTGCCTGGCTGAGACAGGGGTCAATTCAGTACTTC. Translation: CAWLRQGSIQYF.

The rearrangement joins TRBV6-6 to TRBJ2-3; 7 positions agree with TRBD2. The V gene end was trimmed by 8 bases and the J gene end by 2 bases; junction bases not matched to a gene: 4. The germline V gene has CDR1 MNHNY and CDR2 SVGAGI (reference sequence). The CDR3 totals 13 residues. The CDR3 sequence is CASGGVSTDTQYF. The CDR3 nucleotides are TGTGCCAGCGGGGGGGTATCCACAGATACGCAGTATTTT.